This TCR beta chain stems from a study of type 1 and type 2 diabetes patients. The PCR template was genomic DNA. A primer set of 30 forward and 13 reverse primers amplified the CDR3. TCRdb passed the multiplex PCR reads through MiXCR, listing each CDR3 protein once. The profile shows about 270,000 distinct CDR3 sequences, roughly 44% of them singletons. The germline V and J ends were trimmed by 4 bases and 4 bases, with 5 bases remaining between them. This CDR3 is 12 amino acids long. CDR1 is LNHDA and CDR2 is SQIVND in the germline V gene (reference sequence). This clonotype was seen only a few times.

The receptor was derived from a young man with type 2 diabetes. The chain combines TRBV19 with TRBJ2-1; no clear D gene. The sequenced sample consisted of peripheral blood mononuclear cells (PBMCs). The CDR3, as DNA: TGTGCCAGTAGTAATGAGTACAATGAGCAGTTCTTC. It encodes CASSNEYNEQFF.